The sequence of this T cell receptor (beta chain) was determined in a study of shared clonotypes between healthy human individuals. The study's findings and limits: In general, naive subsets displayed greater estimated richness than memory subsets did. A small donor pool kept down the genetic and exposure-history diversity that was represented.

Profiled with immunoSEQ multiplex PCR; TCRdb holds only in-frame clones, not every one. The sample contains under 2.5 million clones, just under 95% of which appear only once. To note about this clone: Its antigen remains unidentified.

The origin of this receptor is a young man in good health. Some clones in this sample may be carry-over from other donors' samples. Sequences were obtained from naive CD4+ T cells from PBMCs. Subset given: CD45RA+ positively selected.

CDR3 amino acids: CASRAWEGPQHF. CDR3 DNA: TGTGCCAGCAGAGCTTGGGAAGGGCCCCAGCATTTT. V is TRBV6-5 and J is TRBJ1-5; D gene unclear. The CDR3 is made up of 12 amino acids. Per germline, CDR1 MNHEY and CDR2 SVGAGI. Deletions cut 6 bases from V and 9 bases from J, with 12 bases between.